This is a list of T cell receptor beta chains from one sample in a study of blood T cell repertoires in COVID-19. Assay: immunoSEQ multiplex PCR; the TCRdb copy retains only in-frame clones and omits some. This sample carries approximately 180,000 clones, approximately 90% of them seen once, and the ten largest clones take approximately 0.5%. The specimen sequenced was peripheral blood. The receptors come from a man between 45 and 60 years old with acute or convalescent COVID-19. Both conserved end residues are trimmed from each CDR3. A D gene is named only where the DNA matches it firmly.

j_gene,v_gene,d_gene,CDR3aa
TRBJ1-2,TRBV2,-,ASSEAGANYGYT
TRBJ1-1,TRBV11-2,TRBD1,ASSSPGGGRTEAF
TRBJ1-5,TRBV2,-,ASSTRGVQPQH
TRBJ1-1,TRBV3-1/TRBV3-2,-,ASSYRQGEAF
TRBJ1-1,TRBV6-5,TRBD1,ASSSSTGTVNTEAF
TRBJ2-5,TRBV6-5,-,ASSPGLQETQY
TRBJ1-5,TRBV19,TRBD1,ASSIATGVSNQPQH
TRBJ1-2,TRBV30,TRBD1,AWSTPGGFWGYT
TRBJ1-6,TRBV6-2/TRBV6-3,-,ASSNGESYNSPLH
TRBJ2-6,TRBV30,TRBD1,AWSDPGQLVSGANVLT